The TCR beta chain under discussion was sequenced for a study of metastatic and nonmetastatic thyroid tumors. Background on the study: Across peripheral blood and tumor or nodule tissue samples taken from malignant and benign thyroid patients, the repertoires were compared with one another.

The entire patient cohort was treatment-naive prior to thyroid surgery. Overall study findings and caveats: According to reports, the diversity of TCR beta was significantly higher in malignant thyroid tumors than in benign nodules, and this held in both blood and tumor samples.

This clone came up many times. Its antigen is as yet unknown. In the source study's methods: To classify distant metastasis in papillary thyroid cancer, a model was built from CDR3 differences across clinicopathological groups. From the PCR reads, TCRdb re-called clones with MiXCR. TCRdb's processing, not the authors' own work, is the source of the V and J calls. In the table there are about 35,000 clones, approximately 20% of which are singletons. The CDR3 is 17 amino acids. Trimming at V came to 5 bases and at J to 1 base, leaving 16 bases not matched to a gene. CDR1 and CDR2 (germline): DFQATT, SNEGSKA (reference sequence).

The V gene is TRBV20-1, the J gene TRBJ1-1; 7 bases agree with TRBD1. This receptor was identified in a female donor with papillary thyroid cancer or a benign thyroid nodule (not recorded which). Some clones in this sample may be carry-over from other donors' samples. The source material was blood. As DNA, the CDR3 is TGCAGTGCTCGCCCCGACAGGGCCACTCTTGGGAACACTGAAGCTTTCTTT. Amino acid sequence: CSARPDRATLGNTEAFF.